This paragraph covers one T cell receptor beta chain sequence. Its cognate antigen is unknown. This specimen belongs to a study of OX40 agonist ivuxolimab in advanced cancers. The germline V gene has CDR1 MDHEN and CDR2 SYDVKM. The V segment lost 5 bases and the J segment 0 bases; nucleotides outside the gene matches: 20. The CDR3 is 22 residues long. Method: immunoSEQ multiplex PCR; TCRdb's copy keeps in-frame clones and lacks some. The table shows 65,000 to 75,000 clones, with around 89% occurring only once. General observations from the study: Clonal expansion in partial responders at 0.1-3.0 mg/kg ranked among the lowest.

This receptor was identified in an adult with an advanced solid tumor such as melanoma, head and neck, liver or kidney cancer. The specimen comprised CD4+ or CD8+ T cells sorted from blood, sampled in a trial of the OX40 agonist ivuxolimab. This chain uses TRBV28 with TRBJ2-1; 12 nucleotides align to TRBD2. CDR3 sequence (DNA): TGTGCCAGCAGTCCGCGGACTAGCGGGATTGGGGGGGAGTCGAGCTCCTACAATGAGCAGTTCTTC. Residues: CASSPRTSGIGGESSSYNEQFF.